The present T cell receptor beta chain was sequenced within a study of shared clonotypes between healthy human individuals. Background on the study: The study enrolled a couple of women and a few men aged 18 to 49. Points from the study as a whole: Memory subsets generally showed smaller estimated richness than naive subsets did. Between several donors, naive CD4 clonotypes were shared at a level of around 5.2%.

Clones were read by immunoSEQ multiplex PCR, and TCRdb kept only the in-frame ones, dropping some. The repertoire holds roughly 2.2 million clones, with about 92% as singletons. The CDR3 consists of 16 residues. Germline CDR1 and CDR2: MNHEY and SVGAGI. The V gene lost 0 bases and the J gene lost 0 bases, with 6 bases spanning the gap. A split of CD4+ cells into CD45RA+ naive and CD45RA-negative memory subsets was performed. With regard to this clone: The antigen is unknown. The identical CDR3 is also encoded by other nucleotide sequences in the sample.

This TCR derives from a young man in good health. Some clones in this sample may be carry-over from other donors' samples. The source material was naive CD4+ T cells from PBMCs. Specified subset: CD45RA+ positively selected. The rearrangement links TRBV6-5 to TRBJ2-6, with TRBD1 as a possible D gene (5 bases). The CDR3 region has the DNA TGTGCCAGCAGTTACTCTGGGGCCTCTGGGGCCAACGTCCTGACTTTC. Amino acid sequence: CASSYSGASGANVLTF.